Below, 9 T cell receptor beta chains from the same sample are listed, as sequenced in a study of T-cell reconstitution after alpha-beta-depleted transplantation in children. For TCRbeta, the library was prepared with unique molecular identifiers. One entry per CDR3 protein results from TCRdb running MiXCR on the PCR reads. The data hold some 450,000 distinct CDR3 sequences, with 43% observed a single time. The sample was PBMCs, taken before TCRalphabeta/CD19-depleted stem cell transplant. The receptors shown here come from a girl aged 2 to 10 with aplastic anemia, due to receive a stem cell transplant.

This clonotype was found many times. The genes are TRBV29-1 and TRBJ2-2; 9 bases match TRBD2. The J segment lost 2 bases and the V segment lost 6 bases, leaving 7 bases of the junction unmatched. The CDR3 contains 15 residues. CDR1 and CDR2 (germline): SQVTM, ANQGSEA. In nucleotides, the CDR3 is TGCAGCGTAGTTAGCGGGAGCTTAAACACCGGGGAGCTGTTTTTT. It is translated as CSVVSGSLNTGELFF.

This clonotype has a single count. At one boundary the junction diverges from the germline segment, which might be a read error. The V gene is TRBV5-1, the J gene TRBJ1-2; D is uncertain. Germline V gene data show CDR1 as SGHRS and CDR2 as YFSETQ. This CDR3 is 14 amino acids long. CDR3 amino acids: CTSSPPSGNYGYTF. CDR3 in DNA: TGCACCAGCAGCCCACCCTCCGGGAACTATGGCTACACCTTC.

The J gene is TRBJ2-1, the V gene TRBV4-3; TRBD2 matches 9 bases. Per germline, CDR1 LGHNA and CDR2 YSLEER. The junction had 6 bases not matched to a gene; V was cut back by 0 bases and J by 3 bases. This CDR3 contains 17 residues. The CDR3 nucleotides are TGCGCCAGCAGCCAAGACCGGTCTAGCGGGAACTACAATGAGCAGTTCTTC. It translates to CASSQDRSSGNYNEQFF.

This chain links TRBV12-3 or TRBV12-4 with TRBJ2-7, with D perhaps matching TRBD1 or TRBD2 (5 bases each). This CDR3 region has 15 residues. Trimming pared 6 bases from V and 2 bases from J, leaving 17 bases between. CDR3 coding DNA: TGTGCCAGCAGGACCGGACGGGACGGGACCTACGAGCAGTACTTC. This encodes CASRTGRDGTYEQYF.

This chain joins TRBV20-1 and TRBJ2-7, with a weak D call TRBD2 (8 bases). The germline V and J ends were trimmed by 6 bases and 2 bases, with 23 bases remaining between them. Germline V gene sequence: CDR1 DFQATT, CDR2 SNEGSKA (reference sequence). The CDR3 has 16 residues. CDR3 sequence reads: CSAKDRRTSRTYEQYF. The CDR3 DNA sequence: TGCAGTGCCAAGGACAGGAGGACTAGCAGGACCTACGAGCAGTACTTC.

This clonotype was picked up many times. The V gene is TRBV24-1, the J gene TRBJ2-4, with 9 bases lining up with TRBD1. With V trimmed by 7 bases and J by 4 bases, 16 bases remained unmatched. The germline gives CDR1 KGHDR, CDR2 SFDVKD. The CDR3 covers 18 residues. The CDR3 DNA is TGTGCCACCAGCTTACAGGGGGCCGTGGCACAGAAGAAAAACATTCAGTACTTC. Translating it yields CATSLQGAVAQKKNIQYF.

In its sample, this clonotype was seen a few times. The chain carries TRBV7-2 and TRBJ1-2; maybe TRBD1 (6 bases). The V end was cut by 3 bases, the J end by 4 bases, with 15 bases between. The length of the CDR3 is 15 residues. The V gene's germline CDR1 is SGHTA and CDR2 FQGNSA. CDR3 bases: TGTGCCAGCAGCTTCGCCACAGGGACGGGCTATGGCTACACCTTC. Protein product: CASSFATGTGYGYTF.

As concerns this clonotype: At one end, the junction sequence differs from germline, possibly due to a read error. The V and J genes are TRBV28 and TRBJ1-5, with D hard to call. Germline CDR1 and CDR2: MDHEN and SYDVKM. CDR3 length equals 12 residues. The chain's CDR3 is CASGGENRPQHF. The CDR3 DNA is TGTGCCAGCGGCGGGGAGAATCGGCCCCAGCATTTT.

This chain links TRBV9 with TRBJ2-5, with no clear D. CDR3 length: 12 amino acids. CDR1 SGDLS and CDR2 YYNGEE come from the germline V gene. V lost 0 bases and J 6 bases, leaving 6 bases between the germline ends. The CDR3 DNA is TGTGCCAGCAGCGTAGAGGGAAAGACCCAGTACTTC. Translation: CASSVEGKTQYF.